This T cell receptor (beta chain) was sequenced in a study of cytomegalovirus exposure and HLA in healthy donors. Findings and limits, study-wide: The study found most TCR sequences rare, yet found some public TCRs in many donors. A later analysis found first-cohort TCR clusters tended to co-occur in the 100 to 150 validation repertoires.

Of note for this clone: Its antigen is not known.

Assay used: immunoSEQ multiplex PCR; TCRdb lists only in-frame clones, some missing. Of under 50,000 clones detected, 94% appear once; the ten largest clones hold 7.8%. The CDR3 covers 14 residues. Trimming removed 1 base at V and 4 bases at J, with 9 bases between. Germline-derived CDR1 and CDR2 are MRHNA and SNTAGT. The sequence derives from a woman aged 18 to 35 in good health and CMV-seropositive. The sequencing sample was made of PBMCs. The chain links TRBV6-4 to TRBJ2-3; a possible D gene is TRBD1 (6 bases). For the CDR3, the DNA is TGTGCCAGCAGTGACTTCGAGGGGGCAGATACGCAGTATTTT. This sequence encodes CASSDFEGADTQYF.